This T cell receptor beta chain was identified during a study of T cell responses to AZD1222 COVID-19 vaccine. Study details: Researchers grouped second doses given at about 4 or about 12 weeks into one pool. Notes on the study in general: Spike-specific TCR breadth and depth were elevated following two AZD1222 doses.

About this clone: Antigen specificity is unknown.

Germline V gene sequence: CDR1 ENHRY, CDR2 SYGVKD. The CDR3 is 17 amino acids. V shed 0 bases and J shed 2 bases, with 16 bases lying between them. The method was immunoSEQ multiplex PCR; TCRdb's version includes in-frame clones alone and lacks a portion of them. The table shows 130,000 to 150,000 clones, with 90% occurring only once. This material consisted of peripheral blood, taken on day 0 of AZD1222 vaccination. The receptor was derived from an adult in good health. V and J are TRBV10-3 and TRBJ1-2, with D perhaps TRBD1 (5 bases). CDR3 nucleotides: TGTGCCATCAGTGAGTCGGGACGGTTGCCGAAAAACTATGGCTACACCTTC. This sequence encodes CAISESGRLPKNYGYTF.